Shown below are 8 T cell receptor beta chains from a single sample sequenced in a study of blood T cell repertoires in COVID-19. Sequencing was performed with immunoSEQ multiplex PCR; in TCRdb, only in-frame clones are kept and a portion is missing. Of 140,000 or so clones detected, about 87% appear once; the ten largest clones hold approximately 40%. Sequencing was carried out using peripheral blood. Every receptor here comes from a man aged 45-65 years who had recovered from COVID-19.

The chain recombines TRBV30 with TRBJ2-2, with TRBD1 matching over 7 bases. CDR1 and CDR2 from the germline V gene are GTSNPN and SVGIG (reference sequence). CDR3 length: 15 amino acids. V shed 4 bases and J 3 bases; nucleotides not matched to a gene: 8. For the CDR3, the DNA is TGTGCCTGGAATACGGACAGGTTATACACCGGGGAGCTGTTTTTT. The encoded protein is CAWNTDRLYTGELFF.

This chain links TRBV18 with TRBJ1-1; TRBD1 might be the D (5 bases). V lost 0 bases and J 1 base, leaving 15 bases between the germline ends. CDR3 length equals 17 residues. Germline CDR1 KGHSH, CDR2 LQKENI. The CDR3 nucleotides are TGTGCCAGCTCACCACCGGCGGGACCTTTGAGGAACACTGAAGCTTTCTTT. It is translated as CASSPPAGPLRNTEAFF.

V usage is TRBV29-1 and J usage is TRBJ1-2; D may be TRBD1 (6 bases). CDR3 length equals 11 residues. Germline assignment: CDR1 SQVTM and CDR2 ANQGSEA. The ends were cut back, 4 bases at V and 8 bases at J, with 11 bases in the middle. The DNA of the CDR3 is TGCAGCGTTGGGACAGAATGGGGCTACACCTTC. This gives the protein CSVGTEWGYTF.

The CDR3 DNA sequence: TGTGCCAGCAGTTCCTCGGGACAGGGTTTGACTGAAGCTTTCTTT. It yields the protein CASSSSGQGLTEAFF. This chain connects TRBV6-2 or TRBV6-3 to TRBJ1-1; TRBD1 matches at 9 bases. CDR1 MNHEY and CDR2 SVGEGT come from the germline V gene. J was trimmed by 5 bases and V by 4 bases; bases with no gene match: 8. This CDR3 comprises 15 residues.

The chain has TRBV5-1 and TRBJ2-5, with TRBD1 matching 10 bases. Unmatched junction bases numbered 13, after V lost 3 bases and J lost 5 bases. CDR3 length: 17 residues. In germline, CDR1 is SGHRS, CDR2 YFSETQ. In DNA, the CDR3 is TGCGCCAGCAGCTGGAGTAGTAGACAGGGGGCGCTTGAGACCCAGTACTTC. This translates into CASSWSSRQGALETQYF.

The chain recombines TRBV11-2 with TRBJ2-7; 11 bases are a match to TRBD1. Germline V CDR1 and CDR2: SGHAT, FQNNGV. V dropped 3 bases and J dropped 4; count of bases not matched to a gene: 11. The CDR3 has 17 amino acids. The CDR3 protein is CASSLAPWDRGVYEQYF. The CDR3 DNA follows: TGTGCCAGCAGCTTGGCCCCATGGGACAGGGGGGTTTACGAGCAGTACTTC.

The rearrangement joins TRBV7-9 to TRBJ2-4, with TRBD1 matching 8 bases. The J segment lost 7 bases and the V segment lost 4 bases, leaving 6 bases of the junction unmatched. CDR3 length: 14 residues. Germline CDR1 and CDR2: SEHNR and FQNEAQ (reference sequence). The CDR3 region is CASSSLDRVNIQYF. The CDR3, as DNA: TGTGCCAGCAGCTCCTTGGACAGGGTGAACATTCAGTACTTC.

The chain combines TRBV14 with TRBJ1-5, with a tentative D call TRBD1 (5 bases). V lost 4 bases and J 0 bases, leaving 19 bases between the germline ends. The CDR3 is 18 amino acids. From germline, CDR1 is SGHDN and CDR2 FVKESK. In DNA, the CDR3 is TGTGCCAGCAGCCCGACTTCGACAGACCCTTATAGCAATCAGCCCCAGCATTTT. Translating it yields CASSPTSTDPYSNQPQHF.